This TCR beta chain was sequenced in a study of blood T cell repertoires in COVID-19 (TCRdb year 2020). About the study as a whole: Samples covering the acute and convalescent phases of COVID-19 were provided by collaborators in the United States, Italy and Spain. The prospective study material was composed of cDNA or gDNA derived from T cells, B-cell-depleted T cells, or PBMCs. The dataset comprised deeply sampled blood TCRbeta repertoires from subjects exposed to, actively infected with, or recovered from COVID-19. A freely available public database, intended as a resource for researchers studying the immune response to SARS-CoV-2, is where the repertoires were released. The samples were drawn from the first 160 participants of the ongoing ImmuneRACE study and from 1,254 subjects provided by 6 global collaborators. Sample metadata almost always included a de-identified subject ID, COVID-19 status, age in years and sex. Where available, HLA class I and class II types were obtained from metadata supplied by the sample provider rather than from assay-based typing. Study-level results and caveats: Clinical and demographic metadata were provided uncurated, with the amount varying by source and participant.

The immunoSEQ Assay, a bias-controlled multiplex PCR, was used to amplify TCRbeta CDR3 regions from genomic DNA. The authors' analysis ran thus. Within the assay, amplification of reference gene primers was used to estimate how many nucleated cells each sample contained. Sequence reads were collapsed and filtered to measure the absolute abundance of every unique TCRbeta CDR3 rearrangement. For each sample, productive Simpson clonality was calculated as the square root of Simpson's diversity index over productive rearrangements. Not all clones reach the TCRdb copy of this immuneACCESS table, which keeps in-frame sequences only. Checked studies attribute under half of the gap to unresolved V genes and leave the rest unexplained. The V and J calls and clone size were taken over from that table, and D and trimming were inferred from the DNA. In all, the sample holds tens of thousands of clones, and about 90% of those were seen once. The ten most abundant clones make up about 6.5% of the sample.

This clone was recorded a few times. The clone's antigen remains unknown. No much larger clone is present one base from it, and per-base qualities are unavailable. Whole blood was collected in K2EDTA tubes by collaborating institutions according to the institutions' own protocols. For TCRbeta analysis, collaborators shipped samples as frozen whole blood, isolated PBMCs, or DNA extracted from either of those sample types. The germline V gene sets CDR1 to SGHRS and CDR2 to YFSETQ. V is cut by 0 bases and J by 4 bases, and the space between the germline ends is 11 bases. The CDR3 has 15 amino acids, counting the end cysteine and phenylalanine. The only DNA kept is the CDR3, 45 bases in frame from the first base.

The sequenced sample was peripheral blood. The TCR originated in a woman of 80 years or more with active COVID-19. The rearrangement joined TRBV5-1 to TRBJ2-1; TRBD1 is a weak D gene call, 5 bases matching. At the DNA level, the sequence is TGCGCCAGCAGCTTGGCACAGGAATCTTACAATGAGCAGTTCTTC. This is translated as CASSLAQESYNEQFF.